The 22 T cell receptor beta chains reported below all come from one sample, sequenced in a study of cytomegalovirus exposure and HLA in healthy donors. Assay: immunoSEQ multiplex PCR; the TCRdb copy retains only in-frame clones and omits some. The data contain tens of thousands of clones, approximately 93% of them singletons. The sequenced sample consisted of PBMCs. The source of these receptors is a woman aged 25 to 39 in good health and CMV-seronegative.

The genes are TRBV28 and TRBJ2-3, with 7 positions matching TRBD1. CDR3 length equals 17 residues. Trimming cost V 1 base and J 2 bases; bases outside gene matches: 9. Per the germline V gene, CDR1 is MDHEN and CDR2 is SYDVKM. The CDR3 sequence is CASSLFLRDSSTDTQYF. The CDR3 DNA reads as TGTGCCAGCAGTTTATTCCTCCGGGACAGCTCCACAGATACGCAGTATTTT.

This chain links TRBV18 with TRBJ1-5, with a tentative D call TRBD1 (5 bases). V was trimmed by 6 bases and J by 5 bases, leaving 8 bases between them. CDR1 is KGHSH and CDR2 is LQKENI in the germline V gene. The CDR3 spans 12 residues. The CDR3 coding sequence is TGTGCCAGCTCGCAAGGGGATCAGCCCCAGCATTTT. This encodes CASSQGDQPQHF.

CDR3 in amino acids: CASSPGSGSGNEKLFF. The DNA of the CDR3 is TGTGCCAGCTCACCAGGATCGGGTTCTGGTAATGAAAAACTGTTTTTT. The V call is TRBV18, the J call TRBJ1-4; D gene ambiguous. Between the trimmed V and J ends, which lost 2 bases and 4 bases, there was a span of 14 bases. The CDR3 consists of 16 residues. Germline V gene sequence: CDR1 KGHSH, CDR2 LQKENI.

The CDR3, as DNA: TGTGCCAGCAGTTTGGCCCCAACTACTAAGGCCACAGATACGCAGTATTTT. Translation: CASSLAPTTKATDTQYF. The chain couples TRBV28 to TRBJ2-3; no clear D gene. In germline, CDR1 is MDHEN, CDR2 SYDVKM. V lost 3 bases to trimming and J lost 2 bases, with 18 bases between them. CDR3 length: 17 residues. Using reference TRBV28 and TRBJ2-3 for the parts outside the CDR3, the full variable domain is DVKVTQSSRYLVKRTGEKVFLECVQDMDHENMFWYRQDPGLGLRLIYFSYDVKMKEKGDIPEGYSVSREKKERFSLILESASTNQTSMYLCASSLAPTTKATDTQYFGPGTRLTVL.

The rearrangement joins TRBV6-1 to TRBJ2-1; 8 bases are shared with TRBD2. Looked up from germline, CDR1 is MNHNS and CDR2 is SASEGT. The CDR3 has 14 residues. With V trimmed by 8 bases and J by 8 bases, 11 bases remained unmatched. CDR3 sequence: CASCPREATHEQFF. The CDR3 nucleotides read TGTGCCAGCTGTCCGCGGGAGGCGACCCATGAGCAGTTCTTC.

The rearrangement uses TRBV28 and TRBJ2-1; 11 bases map to TRBD2. The J segment lost 4 bases and the V segment lost 2 bases, leaving 4 bases of the junction unmatched. CDR1 MDHEN and CDR2 SYDVKM come from the germline V gene. The CDR3 has 16 amino acids. This CDR3 is CASSLLAGGGYNEQFF. The CDR3 DNA follows: TGTGCCAGCAGTTTACTAGCGGGGGGCGGGTACAATGAGCAGTTCTTC.

The chain couples TRBV4-1 to TRBJ2-1; 8 bases line up with TRBD2. This CDR3 is built from 16 residues. The germline V gene has CDR1 MGHRA and CDR2 YSYEKL. V lost 2 bases and J lost 9; bases outside the gene matches: 12. The DNA of the CDR3 is TGCGCCAGCAGCCAAAGTGGCGTGGTAGCGGGATTTGAGCAGTTCTTC. Translating gives CASSQSGVVAGFEQFF.

The chain recombines TRBV5-1 with TRBJ1-1, with D tentatively TRBD1 (5 bases). Trimming took off 0 bases at V and 0 bases at J, with 9 bases between the two ends. The germline gives CDR1 SGHRS, CDR2 YFSETQ. CDR3 length: 15 residues. CDR3 amino acids: CASSLAGGLNTEAFF. CDR3 DNA: TGCGCCAGCAGCTTGGCCGGGGGTCTGAACACTGAAGCTTTCTTT.

The CDR3 protein is CASSLESGSRWGNQPQHF. In nucleotides, the CDR3 is TGTGCCAGCAGCTTAGAATCAGGCAGTAGATGGGGCAATCAGCCCCAGCATTTT. The rearrangement joins TRBV7-6 to TRBJ1-5; no clear D gene. The CDR3 is 18 residues long. Trimming took off 1 base at V and 2 bases at J, with 18 bases between the two ends. CDR1 is SGHVS, CDR2 FNYEAQ, per germline.

This rearrangement joins TRBV5-6 to TRBJ2-1; 7 bases fit TRBD2. This CDR3 is 14 amino acids long. Losses at the gene ends were 6 bases for V and 8 bases for J; bases not matched to a gene: 11. Per germline, CDR1 SGHDT and CDR2 YYEEEE. The CDR3, as DNA: TGTGCCAGCAAGAACTGGGGGGGACGGGATGAGCAGTTCTTC. Translated, it gives CASKNWGGRDEQFF.

This rearrangement joins TRBV6-1 to TRBJ2-1; no definite D call. CDR1 is MNHNS and CDR2 is SASEGT in the germline V gene. The CDR3 is made up of 11 amino acids. V lost 7 bases and J lost 9, with 10 bases in between. CDR3: CASTDGAEQFF. The CDR3 DNA follows: TGTGCCAGCACCGACGGAGCTGAGCAGTTCTTC.

The chain is built from TRBV5-1 and TRBJ1-3; 10 bases agree with TRBD1. In germline, CDR1 is SGHRS, CDR2 YFSETQ. The CDR3 covers 18 residues. The junction had 13 bases not matched to a gene; V was cut back by 3 bases and J by 4 bases. Here the CDR3 reads CASSSNRDRGNFGNTIYF. DNA of the CDR3: TGCGCCAGCAGCTCGAACCGGGACAGGGGCAATTTCGGAAACACCATATATTTT.

The rearrangement joins TRBV5-1 to TRBJ2-7; a weak D match, TRBD2 (5 bases). Germline CDR1 and CDR2: SGHRS and YFSETQ. This CDR3 comprises 15 residues. Trimming stripped 9 bases from V and 0 bases from J, with 19 bases between. CDR3 sequence: CATGPGGGGSYEQYF. As DNA, the CDR3 is TGCGCCACCGGCCCTGGTGGCGGAGGCTCCTACGAGCAGTACTTC.

V usage is TRBV30 and J usage is TRBJ1-2, with 8 bases lining up with TRBD1. Germline lookup yields CDR1 GTSNPN and CDR2 SVGIG (reference sequence). The CDR3 extends over 18 amino acids. With V trimmed by 2 bases and J by 4 bases, 18 bases remained unmatched. CDR3: CAWSLIAPAGGLAYGYTF. In nucleotides, the CDR3 is TGTGCCTGGAGTCTTATTGCGCCGGCAGGGGGCTTGGCCTATGGCTACACCTTC.

The genes are TRBV5-1 and TRBJ2-2; D unclear. Germline loops: CDR1 SGHRS, CDR2 YFSETQ. This CDR3 has 17 amino acids. Trimming pared 0 bases from V and 0 bases from J, leaving 12 bases between. CDR3 loop: CASSLEKYIANTGELFF. The DNA of the CDR3 is TGCGCCAGCAGCTTGGAGAAATACATCGCGAACACCGGGGAGCTGTTTTTT.

CDR3 region: CASSLTSGSWDEQFF. The CDR3 DNA reads TGTGCCAGCAGCTTGACTAGCGGGAGTTGGGATGAGCAGTTCTTC. The V gene is TRBV5-4, the J gene TRBJ2-1; 11 bases are shared with TRBD2. Per germline, CDR1 SGHNT and CDR2 YYREEE (reference sequence). The length of the CDR3 is 15 residues. Germline trimming cut 1 base from V and 8 bases from J; bases unmatched to any gene: 5.

The rearrangement uses TRBV9 and TRBJ2-5; D might be TRBD2 (6 bases). V was trimmed by 4 bases and J by 4 bases, leaving 17 bases between them. The CDR3 length is 15 residues. The V gene's germline CDR1 is SGDLS and CDR2 YYNGEE. The CDR3 DNA is TGTGCCAGCAGCATACGACACGGGGGTAGAGAGACCCAGTACTTC. This sequence encodes CASSIRHGGRETQYF.

V and J are TRBV7-3 and TRBJ2-5; D gene ambiguous. CDR3 length equals 14 residues. Germline lookup yields CDR1 SGHTA and CDR2 FQGTGA. Trimming took off 1 base at V and 5 bases at J, with 11 bases between the two ends. The CDR3 loop reads CASSLNSLRETQYF. The CDR3 DNA is TGTGCCAGCAGCTTAAATTCCCTCAGGGAGACCCAGTACTTC.

The chain carries TRBV10-3 and TRBJ1-5; D may be TRBD1 (5 bases). CDR1 is ENHRY, CDR2 SYGVKD, per germline. There are 15 residues in the CDR3. The V end was cut by 11 bases, the J end by 6 bases, with 23 bases between. The DNA of the CDR3 is TGTGCCTCCTTCCGTCAAGGGGCCCAGGGTCAGCCCCAGCATTTT. This encodes CASFRQGAQGQPQHF.

A note on this clone: The same CDR3 is also encoded by other DNA sequences in this sample. The J gene is TRBJ1-1, the V gene TRBV5-1; D is undetermined. V was trimmed by 0 bases and J by 2 bases, leaving 5 bases between them. The V gene's germline CDR1 is SGHRS and CDR2 YFSETQ. The CDR3 contains 13 residues. CDR3 protein: CASSLDRNTEAFF. The CDR3 DNA is TGCGCCAGCAGCTTGGACAGAAACACTGAAGCTTTCTTT. Using reference TRBV5-1 and TRBJ1-1 for the parts outside the CDR3, the full variable domain is KAGVTQTPRYLIKTRGQQVTLSCSPISGHRSVSWYQQTPGQGLQFLFEYFSETQRNKGNFPGRFSGRQFSNSRSEMNVSTLELGDSALYLCASSLDRNTEAFFGQGTRLTVV.

The chain links TRBV11-2 to TRBJ2-2; a weak D match, TRBD2 (5 bases). The germline V gene has CDR1 SGHAT and CDR2 FQNNGV. This CDR3 has 15 residues. The ends were cut back, 2 bases at V and 4 bases at J, with 11 bases in the middle. CDR3 DNA: TGTGCCAGCAGCTTAATGAGGGTTACCACCGGGGAGCTGTTTTTT. Translation gives CASSLMRVTTGELFF. The full variable domain, with the rest looked up from reference TRBV11-2 and TRBJ2-2, is EAGVAQSPRYKIIEKRQSVAFWCNPISGHATLYWYQQILGQGPKLLIQFQNNGVVDDSQLPKDRFSAERLKGVDSTLKIQPAKLEDSAVYLCASSLMRVTTGELFFGEGSRLTVL.

V gene TRBV11-2 combines with J gene TRBJ2-1, with 7 positions matching TRBD2. In germline, CDR1 is SGHAT, CDR2 FQNNGV. Losses at the gene ends were 1 base for V and 2 bases for J; bases not matched to a gene: 2. The CDR3 is 15 residues long. The CDR3 protein is CASSLGGRAYNEQFF. The DNA for the CDR3 is TGTGCCAGCAGCTTAGGAGGGAGGGCCTACAATGAGCAGTTCTTC.